The clone carrying this T cell receptor (beta chain) showed up just a few times. Its matching antigen is unknown. The sample originates from a study of T cells after posttransplantation cyclophosphamide. Clones were read by immunoSEQ multiplex PCR, and TCRdb kept only the in-frame ones, dropping some. The data hold tens of thousands of clones, with approximately 71% observed a single time. Trimming took off 1 base at V and 8 bases at J, with 20 bases between the two ends. Germline V gene data show CDR1 as LGHNA and CDR2 as YNFKEQ. The CDR3 length is 17 residues. General observations from the study: Skin or GI-infiltrating T cells shared few TRB sequences with blood. Later blood repertoires were often dominated by clones from the donor CD8+ memory compartment.

The chain links TRBV4-2 to TRBJ2-2, with D possibly TRBD2 on 6 matching bases. The specimen sequenced was memory CD4+ T cells sorted from PBMCs. The clonotype comes from a woman aged 55-70 years in good health, CMV-negative, and a related stem cell transplant donor. DNA for the CDR3: TGTGCCAGCAGCCAAGGCCCATCAGGACTAATCCAAGGGGAGCTGTTTTTT. Translation gives CASSQGPSGLIQGELFF.